The 27 T cell receptor beta chains below all came from one sample that was sequenced in a study of T cell responses to AZD1222 COVID-19 vaccine. Here immunoSEQ multiplex PCR was the method, and the copy in TCRdb shows in-frame clones only, minus some. The data show 70,000 or so clones, with over 80% seen just once and roughly 25% held by the top ten. This sample comprised peripheral blood, obtained 28 days after the second AZD1222 dose. Every receptor here comes from an adult who received the AZD1222 COVID-19 vaccine.

This clone was recorded once. The chain's CDR3 is CASTAGGPSTDTQYF. The CDR3 nucleotides are TGTGCCAGCACGGCGGGAGGACCTAGCACAGATACGCAGTATTTT. The chain is built from TRBV7-9 and TRBJ2-3; TRBD2 matches 8 bases. CDR3 size: 15 residues. Trimming at V came to 7 bases and at J to 0 bases, leaving 6 bases not matched to a gene. From germline, CDR1 is SEHNR and CDR2 FQNEAQ (reference sequence). Drawing the rest from reference TRBV7-9 and TRBJ2-3, the complete variable domain is DTGVSQNPRHKITKRGQNVTFRCDPISEHNRLYWYRQTLGQGPEFLTYFQNEAQLEKSRLLSDRFSAERPKGSFSTLEIQRTEQGDSAMYLCASTAGGPSTDTQYFGPGTRLTVL.

V usage is TRBV7-3 and J usage is TRBJ1-1; D uncertain. Between the trimmed V and J ends, which lost 0 bases and 5 bases, there was a span of 10 bases. Germline assignment: CDR1 SGHTA and CDR2 FQGTGA. The CDR3 runs to 14 residues. CDR3 in amino acids: CASSLTPGSTEAFF. The CDR3 DNA is TGTGCCAGCAGCTTAACGCCGGGTTCAACTGAAGCTTTCTTT.

The gene calls are TRBV11-3 and TRBJ2-2, with 7 bases matching TRBD1. Germline lookup yields CDR1 SGHNT and CDR2 YENEEA. This CDR3 has 15 residues. V lost 8 bases and J lost 0; bases outside the gene matches: 6. The DNA for the CDR3 is TGTGCCAGCGGGCCGGGACAGCCGAACACCGGGGAGCTGTTTTTT. It specifies CASGPGQPNTGELFF. The full variable domain, its missing parts supplied by reference TRBV11-3 and TRBJ2-2, is EAGVVQSPRYKIIEKKQPVAFWCNPISGHNTLYWYLQNLGQGPELLIRYENEEAVDDSQLPKDRFSAERLKGVDSTLKIQPAELGDSAVYLCASGPGQPNTGELFFGEGSRLTVL.

The chain recombines TRBV20-1 with TRBJ2-7; a weak D match, TRBD1 (6 bases). Germline CDR1 DFQATT, CDR2 SNEGSKA (reference sequence). V gave up 6 bases and J gave up 3 bases, with 9 bases separating them. This CDR3 is built from 11 residues. The CDR3: CSATTGYEQYF. The CDR3 DNA follows: TGCAGTGCGACGACAGGCTACGAGCAGTACTTC.

This clone was found once. The V gene is TRBV6-5, the J gene TRBJ2-7, with 10 bases that match TRBD2. Germline CDR1 MNHEY, CDR2 SVGAGI. V trimming: 2 bases; J trimming: 3 bases; junction bases outside the gene matches: 7. CDR3 length: 16 residues. This CDR3 is CASSYTGAGGYYEQYF. CDR3 coding DNA: TGTGCCAGCAGTTACACCGGAGCGGGGGGGTACTACGAGCAGTACTTC.

The V gene is TRBV19, the J gene TRBJ1-2; D remains ambiguous. V lost 2 bases and J lost 6, with 10 bases in between. CDR1 and CDR2 from the germline V gene are LNHDA and SQIVND (reference sequence). The length of the CDR3 is 13 residues. CDR3 residues: CASSIIGSNGYTF. DNA of the CDR3: TGTGCCAGTAGTATAATAGGGAGCAATGGCTACACCTTC. Supplemented by reference TRBV19 and TRBJ1-2, the full variable domain reads DGGITQSPKYLFRKEGQNVTLSCEQNLNHDAMYWYRQDPGQGLRLIYYSQIVNDFQKGDIAEGYSVSREKKESFPLTVTSAQKNPTAFYLCASSIIGSNGYTFGSGTRLTVV.

This clone has just a few counts. The chain recombines TRBV2 with TRBJ1-5; the D is unclear. V was clipped by 1 base and J by 15 bases, with 16 bases between them. This CDR3 is 13 amino acids long. Germline V lookup: CDR1 SNHLY, CDR2 FYNNEI. CDR3 bases: TGTGCCAGCAGTGAAGACCTTGCGCAGACGATGCATTTT. This codes for CASSEDLAQTMHF.

This sequence joins TRBV6-6 and TRBJ1-1; D not resolved. Deletions cut 7 bases from V and 7 bases from J, with 16 bases between. Per germline, CDR1 MNHNY and CDR2 SVGAGI (reference sequence). The CDR3 contains 13 residues. CDR3 in amino acids: CASKEATGGEAFF. DNA of the CDR3: TGTGCCAGCAAGGAGGCTACGGGCGGTGAAGCTTTCTTT.

The gene calls are TRBV5-1 and TRBJ1-1; possible D gene TRBD1, 5 bases. The CDR3 has 15 residues. Trimming pared 2 bases from V and 4 bases from J, leaving 15 bases between. Germline CDR1 is SGHRS and CDR2 is YFSETQ. DNA for the CDR3: TGCGCCAGCAGCTTCCAGGTAAGGGGAAGCACTGAAGCTTTCTTT. It encodes CASSFQVRGSTEAFF.

This chain connects TRBV10-3 to TRBJ1-5; TRBD1 is a possible D gene (6 bases). From germline, CDR1 is ENHRY and CDR2 SYGVKD. This CDR3 has 15 residues. V was pared by 0 bases and J by 6 bases, with 12 bases between. CDR3 region: CAISESRTEIQPQHF. CDR3 coding DNA: TGTGCCATCAGTGAGTCGCGGACAGAAATTCAGCCCCAGCATTTT.

This clone was observed once. The J gene is TRBJ1-1, the V gene TRBV5-6; D not resolved. With 6 bases removed from V and 0 bases from J, the gap between germline ends came to 9 bases. The CDR3 is 13 residues long. The V gene's germline CDR1 is SGHDT and CDR2 YYEEEE. CDR3 in DNA: TGTGCCAGCACCAAAGGCATGAACACTGAAGCTTTCTTT. This encodes CASTKGMNTEAFF.

The V and J genes are TRBV5-1 and TRBJ1-6; D unresolved. The germline V gene has CDR1 SGHRS and CDR2 YFSETQ. The CDR3 is made up of 14 amino acids. V lost 4 bases, J lost 7 bases, and 12 bases lay in between. CDR3 loop: CASSPGETNSPLHF. The CDR3 DNA follows: TGCGCCAGCAGCCCCGGGGAGACCAATTCACCCCTCCACTTT.

The CDR3 spells CSVGQGMNYGYTF. The CDR3 region has the DNA TGCAGCGTTGGACAGGGGATGAACTATGGCTACACCTTC. The chain combines TRBV29-1 with TRBJ1-2; 8 nucleotides line up with TRBD1. The J segment lost 2 bases and the V segment lost 4 bases, leaving 3 bases of the junction unmatched. The CDR3 loop spans 13 amino acids. Germline CDR1 and CDR2: SQVTM and ANQGSEA.

The table lists this clone with a count of one. This rearrangement joins TRBV19 to TRBJ1-5, with D possibly being TRBD1 (5 bases). The germline gives CDR1 LNHDA, CDR2 SQIVND (reference sequence). With 3 bases removed from V and 4 bases from J, the gap between germline ends came to 13 bases. The CDR3 covers 15 residues. The CDR3 coding sequence is TGTGCCAGTAGTATGGGACCCCCGGGGAATCAGCCCCAGCATTTT. This codes for CASSMGPPGNQPQHF. The full variable domain, in which reference TRBV19 and TRBJ1-5 provide the parts outside the CDR3, is DGGITQSPKYLFRKEGQNVTLSCEQNLNHDAMYWYRQDPGQGLRLIYYSQIVNDFQKGDIAEGYSVSREKKESFPLTVTSAQKNPTAFYLCASSMGPPGNQPQHFGDGTRLSIL.

The chain has TRBV6-6 and TRBJ2-2; D perhaps matches TRBD2 (5 bases). The CDR3 has 15 residues. Deletions cut 4 bases from V and 3 bases from J, with 12 bases between. CDR1 and CDR2 from the germline V gene are MNHNY and SVGAGI (reference sequence). DNA for the CDR3: TGTGCCAGCAGTTCGTTGGCACTAGACACCGGGGAGCTGTTTTTT. It specifies CASSSLALDTGELFF.

V and J are TRBV23-1 and TRBJ2-3; 7 nucleotides agree with TRBD1. TRBV23-1 belongs to the ORF category, with a function that is uncertain. The CDR3 has 16 residues. The V segment lost 2 bases and the J segment 2 bases; nucleotides outside the gene matches: 7. CDR3 protein: CASSQIGQGVTDTQYF. The CDR3 DNA sequence: TGCGCCAGCAGTCAAATAGGTCAGGGGGTCACAGATACGCAGTATTTT.

The chain uses TRBV5-6 and TRBJ1-5, with a possible D match to TRBD1 (5 bases). The CDR3 covers 17 residues. CDR1 is SGHDT, CDR2 YYEEEE, per germline. V was clipped by 4 bases and J by 7 bases, with 24 bases between them. The CDR3 region is CASSLWAAGTGNQPQHF. CDR3 in DNA: TGTGCCAGCAGCCTATGGGCGGCCGGGACGGGAAACCAGCCCCAGCATTTT.

The gene calls are TRBV24-1 and TRBJ2-2; 9 nucleotides agree with TRBD2. V shed 9 bases and J 6 bases; nucleotides not matched to a gene: 16. The length of the CDR3 is 17 residues. Germline CDR1 and CDR2: KGHDR and SFDVKD. The CDR3 here is CATSLSGSGSGAGELFF. CDR3 in DNA: TGTGCCACCTCTCTCAGTGGTAGCGGGAGTGGTGCCGGGGAGCTGTTTTTT.

This rearrangement joins TRBV19 to TRBJ1-6; no firm D call. The CDR3 totals 13 residues. V was cut by 5 bases and J by 3 bases, with 5 bases left in between. The germline V gene has CDR1 LNHDA and CDR2 SQIVND (reference sequence). CDR3 sequence: CASSRVYNSPLHF. As DNA, the CDR3 is TGTGCCAGTAGTCGGGTCTATAATTCACCCCTCCACTTT.

This clone was counted at least ten times. J is TRBJ2-1 and V is TRBV6-4; 9 bases agree with TRBD2. The trim removed 2 bases at V and 7 bases at J, leaving 3 bases unmatched. The CDR3 runs to 14 residues. Looked up from germline, CDR1 is MRHNA and CDR2 is SNTAGT. The CDR3 region has the DNA TGTGCCAGCAGTGACGGTACTAGCGGGAATGAGCAGTTCTTC. Translating gives CASSDGTSGNEQFF.

This chain links TRBV29-1 with TRBJ2-6, with D perhaps matching TRBD1 or TRBD2 (7 bases each). The V gene's germline CDR1 is SQVTM and CDR2 ANQGSEA. This CDR3 spans 19 amino acids. The ends were cut back, 4 bases at V and 0 bases at J, with 22 bases in the middle. The CDR3 nucleotides read TGCAGCGTTGCAGGGGGGGGCCCGATGATGGACTCTGGGGCCAACGTCCTGACTTTC. Translated, it gives CSVAGGGPMMDSGANVLTF.

V usage is TRBV25-1 and J usage is TRBJ1-4; D is ambiguous. In germline, CDR1 is MGHDK, CDR2 SYGVNS. V dropped 3 bases and J dropped 5 bases, with 7 bases sitting between them. The CDR3 contains 13 residues. As DNA, the CDR3 is TGTGCCAGCAGTGAGTGGTCGAATGAAAAACTGTTTTTT. It codes for CASSEWSNEKLFF.

Here the CDR3 DNA reads TGTGCCACCGCGGACGGGGGTGGCTACACCTTC. This sequence encodes CATADGGGYTF. The genes are TRBV19 and TRBJ1-2, with a tentative D call TRBD1 (5 bases). Germline V gene lookup returns CDR1 LNHDA and CDR2 SQIVND (reference sequence). The CDR3 spans 11 residues. V lost 10 bases to trimming and J lost 7 bases, with 13 bases between them.

The CDR3 protein is CASSLFRGEAFF. The CDR3 coding sequence is TGTGCCAGCAGTCTTTTTAGGGGAGAAGCTTTCTTT. The J gene is TRBJ1-1, the V gene TRBV12-3 or TRBV12-4; tentatively, D is TRBD1 (5 bases). The CDR3 length is 12 residues. The ends were cut back, 5 bases at V and 8 bases at J, with 12 bases in the middle.

The genes are TRBV5-4 and TRBJ2-2; 9 bases align to TRBD2. Germline CDR1 and CDR2: SGHNT and YYREEE (reference sequence). The CDR3 extends over 16 amino acids. Trimming took 2 bases from V and 7 from J; bases not matched to a gene: 9. For the CDR3, the DNA is TGTGCCAGCAGCTTCCTAGCGGGATCCCCGGGCGGGGAGCTGTTTTTT. It yields the protein CASSFLAGSPGGELFF.

V is TRBV19 and J is TRBJ1-2; D is uncertain. This CDR3 spans 14 amino acids. With 3 bases removed from V and 4 bases from J, the gap between germline ends came to 12 bases. The V gene's germline CDR1 is LNHDA and CDR2 SQIVND (reference sequence). Here the CDR3 reads CASSIAGNSYGYTF. CDR3 nucleotide sequence: TGTGCCAGTAGTATCGCAGGCAACTCCTATGGCTACACCTTC.

This clone was picked up a small number of times. The CDR3 protein is CASSPSGRVTGELFF. As DNA, the CDR3 is TGTGCCAGCAGCCCTTCGGGCAGGGTCACCGGGGAGCTGTTTTTT. The chain has TRBV7-2 and TRBJ2-2; D possibly corresponds to TRBD1 (5 bases). The CDR3 sequence is 15 residues long. Germline V gene data show CDR1 as SGHTA and CDR2 as FQGNSA. V was cut by 5 bases and J by 4 bases, with 14 bases left in between.